This T cell receptor (beta chain) was retrieved from a study of cytomegalovirus exposure and HLA in healthy donors. Notes on this clone: Its antigen is as yet unknown.

Findings of the study overall: According to a later analysis, most TCR beta chains associated with CMV appeared HLA-restricted. Cytomegalovirus-associated status was assigned to more than 150 TCR beta chains.

The germline CDR1 and CDR2 sequences are SGDLS and YYNGEE. Trimming pared 0 bases from V and 7 bases from J, leaving 11 bases between. CDR3 length equals 15 residues. The PCR was carried out with 60 Vbeta primers and 13 Jbeta primers. Data came from immunoSEQ multiplex PCR; TCRdb stores just in-frame clones and leaves some out. The table has roughly 43,000 clones, around 62% seen once. The receptor comes from a human donor in good health. V is TRBV9 and J is TRBJ1-6, with D uncertain. Sequenced: PBMCs. The CDR3 sequence: CASSVAERTNSPLHF. CDR3 bases: TGTGCCAGCAGCGTAGCGGAGAGAACCAATTCACCCCTCCACTTT.